The source of this T cell receptor (beta chain) is a study of T cells in Graves' hyperthyroidism and ophthalmopathy. Overall study findings and caveats: Onset of ophthalmopathy came a median about 6.5 months after the model predicted it. Classification by a 13 V-J model distinguished ophthalmopathy from stable hyperthyroidism.

TCR beta CDR3 regions were amplified from RNA transcripts. Researchers ran a first-round RT-PCR on the TCR CDR3 using the HTBI primer set. TCRdb redid the calling of the multiplex PCR reads with MiXCR, one entry per CDR3 protein. The sample comprises 700,000 or so distinct CDR3 sequences, roughly 15% of which are singletons, and approximately 8% rests with the top ten. Graves' hyperthyroidism showing no ophthalmopathy progression within 18 months was considered stable. Source material for PBMCs was roughly 10 ml fresh peripheral blood. With regard to this clonotype: Its antigen is still unknown.

The germline V gene has CDR1 MNHEY and CDR2 SVGAGI. This CDR3 comprises 15 residues. Trimming took 0 bases from V and 6 from J; bases not matched to a gene: 3. The source material was blood. The clonotype was recovered from a man aged 18-30 years with Graves' hyperthyroidism. The chain has TRBV6-5 and TRBJ1-5; 9 bases are shared with TRBD1. CDR3 in amino acids: CASSYSGQGGQPQHF. The CDR3 region has the DNA TGTGCCAGCAGTTACTCGGGACAGGGTGGTCAGCCCCAGCATTTT.